The entry that follows covers one TCR beta chain sequence. The antigen is undetermined. CDR3 length: 15 amino acids. The V end was cut by 4 bases, the J end by 0 bases, with 14 bases between. Looked up from germline, CDR1 is SGHRS and CDR2 is YFSETQ. This sample was included in a study of cytomegalovirus exposure and HLA in healthy donors. Turning to the study itself: Prior work identified 120 million or so unique TCR beta sequences in some 200 million T cells. Findings of the study overall: Per published accounts, TCR beta sequences correctly predicted the HLA-A and HLA-B alleles of most subjects. In a later analysis, several top co-occurrence clusters appeared linked to parvovirus B19, influenza, CMV and Epstein-Barr virus.

This PCR relied on a set of 60 Vbeta primers and 13 Jbeta primers. Produced via immunoSEQ multiplex PCR; TCRdb's table is partial and in-frame only. The sample has 40,000 or so clones; around 70% are singletons. The TCR comes from a woman younger than 45 in good health and CMV-seronegative. The sample taken for sequencing was PBMCs. The rearrangement links TRBV5-1 to TRBJ2-7; D possibly corresponds to TRBD1 (6 bases). DNA for the CDR3: TGCGCCAGCAGCCGCCAGGGGATGAGCTCCTACGAGCAGTACTTC. Residues: CASSRQGMSSYEQYF.